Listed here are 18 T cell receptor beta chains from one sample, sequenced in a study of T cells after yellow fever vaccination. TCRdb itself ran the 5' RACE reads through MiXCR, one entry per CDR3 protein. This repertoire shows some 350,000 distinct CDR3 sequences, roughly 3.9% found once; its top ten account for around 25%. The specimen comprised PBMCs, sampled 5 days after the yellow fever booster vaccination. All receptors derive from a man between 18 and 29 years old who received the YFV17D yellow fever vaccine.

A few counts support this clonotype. In nucleotides, the CDR3 is TGCGCCAGCAGCTTGGCAAATACAGGGGGCGGGACTGAAGCTTTCTTT. Its protein product is CASSLANTGGGTEAFF. The V gene is TRBV5-1, the J gene TRBJ1-1; the match to TRBD1 covers 9 bases. The germline V gene has CDR1 SGHRS and CDR2 YFSETQ. Unmatched junction bases numbered 8, after V lost 0 bases and J lost 5 bases. The CDR3 consists of 16 residues.

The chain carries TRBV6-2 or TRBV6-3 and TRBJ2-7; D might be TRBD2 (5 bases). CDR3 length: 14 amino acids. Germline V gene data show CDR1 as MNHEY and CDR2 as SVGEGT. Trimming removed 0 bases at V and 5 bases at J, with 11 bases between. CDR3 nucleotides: TGTGCCAGCAGTTACTCAGGAGGACCCGACGAGCAGTACTTC. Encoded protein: CASSYSGGPDEQYF.

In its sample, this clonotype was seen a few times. The CDR3 region has the DNA TGCGCCAGCAGCCAGAACCCCGAGAGCTCCTACAATGAGCAGTTCTTC. This codes for CASSQNPESSYNEQFF. The chain combines TRBV4-3 with TRBJ2-1; D gene unclear. The ends were cut back, 3 bases at V and 0 bases at J, with 12 bases in the middle. Germline CDR1 is LGHNA and CDR2 is YSLEER. The length of the CDR3 is 16 residues.

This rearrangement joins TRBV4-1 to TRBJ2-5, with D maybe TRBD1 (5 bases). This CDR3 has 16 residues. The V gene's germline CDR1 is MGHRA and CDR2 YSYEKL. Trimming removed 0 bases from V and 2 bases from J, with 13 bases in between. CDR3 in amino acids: CASSQDVGAGQETQYF. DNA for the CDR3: TGCGCCAGCAGCCAAGATGTAGGGGCAGGACAAGAGACCCAGTACTTC.

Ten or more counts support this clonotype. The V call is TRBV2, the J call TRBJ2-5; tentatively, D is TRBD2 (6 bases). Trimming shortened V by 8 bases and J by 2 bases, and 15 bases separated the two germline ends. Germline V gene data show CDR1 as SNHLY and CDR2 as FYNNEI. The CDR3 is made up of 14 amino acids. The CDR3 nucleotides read TGTGCCAGCCGTAACCCGGGACTTCAAGAGACCCAGTACTTC. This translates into CASRNPGLQETQYF.

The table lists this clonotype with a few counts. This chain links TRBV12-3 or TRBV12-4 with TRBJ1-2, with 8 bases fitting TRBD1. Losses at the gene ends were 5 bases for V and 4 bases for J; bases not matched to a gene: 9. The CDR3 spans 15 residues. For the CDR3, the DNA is TGTGCCAGCAGTCCACCCAGGGGGCTGAGCTATGGCTACACCTTC. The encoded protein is CASSPPRGLSYGYTF.

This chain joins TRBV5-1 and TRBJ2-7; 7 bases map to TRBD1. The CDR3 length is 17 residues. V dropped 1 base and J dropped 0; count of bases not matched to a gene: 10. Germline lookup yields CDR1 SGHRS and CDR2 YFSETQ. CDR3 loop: CASSLPGGSGNSYEQYF. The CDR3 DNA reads TGCGCCAGCAGCTTGCCAGGGGGATCTGGGAACTCCTACGAGCAGTACTTC.

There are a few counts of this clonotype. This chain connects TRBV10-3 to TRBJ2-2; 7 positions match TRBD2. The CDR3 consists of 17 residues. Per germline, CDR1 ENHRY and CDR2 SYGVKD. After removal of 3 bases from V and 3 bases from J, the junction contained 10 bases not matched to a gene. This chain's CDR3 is CAISEYLAGQDTGELFF. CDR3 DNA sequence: TGTGCCATCAGTGAATATTTAGCGGGCCAGGACACCGGGGAGCTGTTTTTT.

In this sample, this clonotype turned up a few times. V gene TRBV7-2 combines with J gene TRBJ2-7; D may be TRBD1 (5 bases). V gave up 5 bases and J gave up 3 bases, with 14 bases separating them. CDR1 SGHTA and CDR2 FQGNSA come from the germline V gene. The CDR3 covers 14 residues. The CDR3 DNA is TGTGCCAGCAGCCTAGGGGCTAAGAGCTACGAGCAGTACTTC. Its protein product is CASSLGAKSYEQYF.

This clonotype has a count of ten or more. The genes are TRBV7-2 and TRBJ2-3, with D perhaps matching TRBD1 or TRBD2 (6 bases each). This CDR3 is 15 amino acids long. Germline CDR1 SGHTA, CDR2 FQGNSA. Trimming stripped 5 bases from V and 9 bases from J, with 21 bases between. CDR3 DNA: TGTGCCAGCAGCCCGAAGGGGGGCTTGAGTAGGACGCAGTATTTT. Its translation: CASSPKGGLSRTQYF.

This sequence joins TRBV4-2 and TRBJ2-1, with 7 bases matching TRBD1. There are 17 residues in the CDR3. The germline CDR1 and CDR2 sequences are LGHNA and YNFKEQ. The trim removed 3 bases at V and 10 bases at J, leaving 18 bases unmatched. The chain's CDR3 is CASSHPIRDSYNQEQFF. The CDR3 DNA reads TGTGCCAGCAGCCACCCTATCCGGGACAGCTACAACCAGGAGCAGTTCTTC.

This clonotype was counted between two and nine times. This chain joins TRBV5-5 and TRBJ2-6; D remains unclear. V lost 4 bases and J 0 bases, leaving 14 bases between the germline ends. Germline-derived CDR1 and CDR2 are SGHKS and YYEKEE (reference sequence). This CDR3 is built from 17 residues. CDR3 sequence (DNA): TGTGCCAGCAGCCCCGGAGCCTTGGGCTCTGGGGCCAACGTCCTGACTTTC. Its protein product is CASSPGALGSGANVLTF.

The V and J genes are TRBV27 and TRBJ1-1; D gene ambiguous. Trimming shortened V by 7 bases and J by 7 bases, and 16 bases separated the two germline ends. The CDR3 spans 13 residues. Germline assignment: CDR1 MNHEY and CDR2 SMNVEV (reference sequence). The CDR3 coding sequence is TGTGCCAGCACTACTCCTGGGTCCATTGAAGCTTTCTTT. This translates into CASTTPGSIEAFF.

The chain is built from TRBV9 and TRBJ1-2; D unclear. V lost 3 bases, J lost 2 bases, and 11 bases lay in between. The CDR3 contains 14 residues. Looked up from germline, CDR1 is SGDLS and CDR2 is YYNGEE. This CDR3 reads CASSEGYWNYGYTF. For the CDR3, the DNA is TGTGCCAGCAGCGAGGGCTACTGGAACTATGGCTACACCTTC.

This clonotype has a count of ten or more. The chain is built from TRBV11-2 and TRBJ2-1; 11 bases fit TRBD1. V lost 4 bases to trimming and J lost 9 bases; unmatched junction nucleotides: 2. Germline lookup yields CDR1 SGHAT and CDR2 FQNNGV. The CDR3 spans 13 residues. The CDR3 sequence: CASSSGQGVEQFF. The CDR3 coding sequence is TGTGCCAGCAGCTCGGGACAGGGGGTTGAGCAGTTCTTC.

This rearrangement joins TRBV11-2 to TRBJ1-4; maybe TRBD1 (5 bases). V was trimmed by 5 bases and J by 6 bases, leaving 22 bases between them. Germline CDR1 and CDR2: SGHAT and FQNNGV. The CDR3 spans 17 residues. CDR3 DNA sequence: TGTGCCAGCAGCCCGGGGGACGGACCCCTCCGGGATGAAAAACTGTTTTTT. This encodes CASSPGDGPLRDEKLFF.

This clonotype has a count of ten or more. CDR3 nucleotides: TGCGCCAGCAGCGTAACGGGACTAGCGGGGCGCTATGAGCAGTTCTTC. It translates to CASSVTGLAGRYEQFF. The chain joins TRBV5-1 to TRBJ2-1, with 13 bases aligning to TRBD2. CDR3 length: 16 amino acids. In germline, CDR1 is SGHRS, CDR2 YFSETQ. V was clipped by 4 bases and J by 8 bases; unmatched bases: 9.

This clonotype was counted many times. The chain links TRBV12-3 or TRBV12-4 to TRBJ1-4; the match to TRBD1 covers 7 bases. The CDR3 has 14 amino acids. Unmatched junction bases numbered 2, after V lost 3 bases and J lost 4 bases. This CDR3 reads CASSLGQLNEKLFF. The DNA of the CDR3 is TGTGCCAGCAGTTTGGGACAGCTTAATGAAAAACTGTTTTTT.